The 26 T cell receptor beta chains presented below share a single source sample, sequenced in a study of Graves' ophthalmopathy and Graves' hyperthyroidism. RNA transcripts served as template for amplifying TCR beta CDR3 sequences. The authors performed first-round RT-PCR with HTBI primers and then a second-round multiplex PCR. TCRdb reanalysed the multiplex PCR reads using MiXCR and keeps one entry per CDR3 protein. The sample contains some 240,000 distinct CDR3 sequences, about 47% of which appear only once. Input material: peripheral blood. The receptors shown here come from an adult man with Graves' ophthalmopathy.

This clonotype is a singleton in its sample. This rearrangement joins TRBV2 to TRBJ1-5; D is perhaps TRBD1 (5 bases). Germline V gene data show CDR1 as SNHLY and CDR2 as FYNNEI. V was clipped by 5 bases and J by 1 base, with 12 bases between them. The CDR3 extends over 15 amino acids. For the CDR3, the DNA is TGTGCCAGCAGTTTTAGACAGTTAAGCAATCAGCCCCAGCATTTT. This sequence encodes CASSFRQLSNQPQHF.

The V gene is TRBV6-6, the J gene TRBJ2-5; D may be TRBD1 (6 bases). The length of the CDR3 is 18 residues. The germline V and J ends were trimmed by 8 bases and 5 bases, with 30 bases remaining between them. CDR1 is MNHNY and CDR2 is SVGAGI in the germline V gene (reference sequence). CDR3 DNA sequence: TGTGCCAGCCCGGGTCCAGGACGGAAACAGGGAATGGGGGAGACCCAGTACTTC. This sequence encodes CASPGPGRKQGMGETQYF.

J is TRBJ2-2 and V is TRBV29-1; 9 bases are a match to TRBD1. CDR3 length: 15 amino acids. Trimming took 8 bases from V and 0 from J; bases not matched to a gene: 7. Germline CDR1 and CDR2: SQVTM and ANQGSEA. CDR3 sequence reads: CSLGQGPSNTGELFF. Here the CDR3 DNA reads TGCAGCTTAGGACAGGGGCCCTCGAACACCGGGGAGCTGTTTTTT.

This clonotype was detected a few times. This sequence joins TRBV7-8 and TRBJ2-7; tentative D call: TRBD2 (5 bases). The germline CDR1 and CDR2 sequences are SGHVS and FQNEAQ. V was trimmed by 5 bases and J by 4 bases, leaving 18 bases between them. The CDR3 length is 15 residues. CDR3 nucleotides: TGTGCCAGCAGCCCCACCCCCGAGGGCTCGTACGAGCAGTACTTC. It yields the protein CASSPTPEGSYEQYF.

This clonotype appeared a few times. The chain links TRBV10-2 to TRBJ1-5; no definite D call. The V gene lost 6 bases and the J gene lost 3 bases, with 12 bases spanning the gap. The CDR3 loop spans 14 amino acids. CDR1 is WSHSY and CDR2 is SAAADI in the germline V gene. The CDR3 region is CASSLRGPNQPQHF. The CDR3 bases are TGCGCCAGCAGCCTGCGAGGGCCCAATCAGCCCCAGCATTTT.

This clonotype was found many times. V is TRBV9 and J is TRBJ1-2; no reliable D call. CDR3 length: 13 residues. V was pared by 0 bases and J by 6 bases, with 9 bases between. The germline V gene encodes CDR1 SGDLS and CDR2 YYNGEE. The CDR3 coding sequence is TGTGCCAGCAGCGTAGACGGGCAGCATGGCTACACCTTC. Its translation: CASSVDGQHGYTF. Together with reference TRBV9 and TRBJ1-2, the CDR3 gives the full variable domain: DSGVTQTPKHLITATGQRVTLRCSPRSGDLSVYWYQQSLDQGLQFLIQYYNGEERAKGNILERFSAQQFPDLHSELNLSSLELGDSALYFCASSVDGQHGYTFGSGTRLTVV.

DNA of the CDR3: TGTGCCATCAGTGAGTCGACAGGAGGCTATGGCTACACCTTC. Protein sequence: CAISESTGGYGYTF. The chain employs TRBV10-3 and TRBJ1-2; maybe TRBD1 (6 bases). CDR1 and CDR2 (germline): ENHRY, SYGVKD. The CDR3 loop spans 14 amino acids. The V and J ends lost 0 bases and 4 bases respectively, with 9 bases between them.

This clonotype was recorded a few times. The chain is built from TRBV9 and TRBJ1-6; D is ambiguous. The CDR3 is made up of 15 amino acids. V was clipped by 0 bases and J by 7 bases, with 11 bases between them. Per the germline V gene, CDR1 is SGDLS and CDR2 is YYNGEE. The CDR3 spells CASSVDNTRNSPLHF. CDR3 sequence (DNA): TGTGCCAGCAGCGTAGACAACACAAGGAATTCACCCCTCCACTTT.

This clonotype was recorded a few times. This rearrangement joins TRBV20-1 to TRBJ1-1, with D perhaps TRBD1 (6 bases). CDR3 length: 15 amino acids. V lost 1 base and J 0 bases, leaving 12 bases between the germline ends. CDR1 DFQATT and CDR2 SNEGSKA come from the germline V gene (reference sequence). The CDR3 is CSARGGDIMNTEAFF. CDR3 nucleotides: TGCAGTGCTAGAGGAGGGGACATAATGAACACTGAAGCTTTCTTT.

This clonotype was detected only a few times. The chain has TRBV6-6 and TRBJ2-5, with D hard to call. The CDR3 contains 14 residues. Germline loops: CDR1 MNHNY, CDR2 SVGAGI (reference sequence). With 0 bases removed from V and 7 bases from J, the gap between germline ends came to 12 bases. CDR3 DNA: TGTGCCAGCAGTTACTCGAACGTTGTGGCGACCCAGTACTTC. The encoded protein is CASSYSNVVATQYF.

J is TRBJ2-5 and V is TRBV7-3, with 11 positions matching TRBD1. The trim removed 2 bases at V and 5 bases at J, leaving 7 bases unmatched. Germline V lookup: CDR1 SGHTA, CDR2 FQGTGA. The CDR3 is 16 amino acids. CDR3 nucleotide sequence: TGTGCCAGCAGCTTAGGGATCCGGGACAGGGGGGAGACCCAGTACTTC. Residues: CASSLGIRDRGETQYF.

This clonotype has ten or more counts. The V call is TRBV10-3, the J call TRBJ1-5; D unresolved. Germline values: CDR1 ENHRY, CDR2 SYGVKD. The CDR3 contains 13 residues. With 7 bases removed from V and 5 bases from J, the gap between germline ends came to 12 bases. The CDR3 region has the DNA TGTGCCATCATGGACGGGCCCGATCAGCCCCAGCATTTT. The encoded protein is CAIMDGPDQPQHF.

The chain recombines TRBV7-2 with TRBJ2-2, with 8 bases aligning to TRBD1. The CDR3 is 11 residues long. V gave up 5 bases and J gave up 13 bases; unmatched junction bases: 3. Per the germline V gene, CDR1 is SGHTA and CDR2 is FQGNSA. CDR3 protein: CASSGQGGLFF. CDR3 DNA sequence: TGTGCCAGCAGCGGACAGGGTGGGCTGTTTTTT.

This clonotype was detected only a few times. The CDR3: CASRGETPTNEKLFF. In DNA form, the CDR3 reads TGTGCCAGCAGAGGGGAAACTCCAACTAATGAAAAACTGTTTTTT. The gene calls are TRBV2 and TRBJ1-4; perhaps TRBD1 as D (5 bases). The germline gives CDR1 SNHLY, CDR2 FYNNEI. Deletions cut 6 bases from V and 0 bases from J, with 11 bases between. The CDR3 sequence is 15 residues long.

CDR3 loop: CAWSVPGGSGSPLHF. CDR3 coding DNA: TGTGCCTGGAGTGTACCAGGAGGATCTGGTTCACCCCTCCACTTT. This chain uses TRBV30 with TRBJ1-6; D not resolved. Germline assignment: CDR1 GTSNPN and CDR2 SVGIG (reference sequence). The germline V and J ends were trimmed by 0 bases and 9 bases, with 15 bases remaining between them. The CDR3 covers 15 residues.

Notes on this clonotype: The CDR3 carries no conserved terminal phenylalanine or tryptophan, so it likely arises from a read error. No DNA is shown, since the ends of the CDR3 on it are uncertain; the CDR3 is the one TCRdb lists. V usage is TRBV7-2 and J usage is TRBJ1-1; TRBD1 was called by the table and not checked on the DNA. The CDR3 comprises 11 residues, both ends counted. Germline lookup yields CDR1 SGHTA and CDR2 FQGNSA. This chain's CDR3 is CASTTGISVFY.

The chain is built from TRBV19 and TRBJ2-7; 7 nucleotides match TRBD1. The CDR3 length is 13 residues. Germline CDR1 LNHDA, CDR2 SQIVND (reference sequence). V gave up 3 bases and J gave up 3 bases; unmatched junction bases: 2. CDR3 protein: CASSMNRGYEQYF. CDR3 bases: TGTGCCAGTAGTATGAACAGGGGCTACGAGCAGTACTTC.

This clonotype was detected only a few times. The gene calls are TRBV14 and TRBJ2-7; TRBD1 matches at 8 bases. Germline lookup yields CDR1 SGHDN and CDR2 FVKESK. The CDR3 runs to 17 residues. J gave up 0 bases and V 4 bases, and 11 bases lay outside the gene matches. This CDR3 is CASSRGGQGSSSYEQYF. CDR3 nucleotide sequence: TGTGCCAGCAGCCGAGGAGGACAGGGAAGCAGCTCCTACGAGCAGTACTTC.

The chain carries TRBV2 and TRBJ2-5; 11 bases line up with TRBD2. Germline CDR1 and CDR2: SNHLY and FYNNEI. There are 15 residues in the CDR3. The V gene end was trimmed by 6 bases and the J gene end by 12 bases; junction bases not matched to a gene: 15. CDR3 coding DNA: TGTGCCAGCAGGTCCCCCCGGACTAGCGGGCCCTTGAAGTACTTC. Translation gives CASRSPRTSGPLKYF.

The V and J genes are TRBV7-6 and TRBJ1-1, with 7 bases matching TRBD1. The CDR3 is made up of 13 amino acids. From germline, CDR1 is SGHVS and CDR2 FNYEAQ. Trimming took 5 bases from V and 4 from J; bases not matched to a gene: 4. The CDR3 nucleotides read TGTGCCAGCAGCGCCGGGACAGTCACTGAAGCTTTCTTT. Its protein is CASSAGTVTEAFF.

This clonotype was counted between two and nine times. The V and J genes are TRBV19 and TRBJ2-2, with 7 bases aligning to TRBD1. CDR1 and CDR2 (germline): LNHDA, SQIVND (reference sequence). The CDR3 is made up of 13 amino acids. The J segment lost 6 bases and the V segment lost 5 bases, leaving 3 bases of the junction unmatched. CDR3 DNA: TGTGCCAGTAGTCGGACAGGATCCGGGGAGCTGTTTTTT. It encodes CASSRTGSGELFF.

As to this clonotype: An end of the junction differs from the germline gene, which may be a read error. The V gene is TRBV15, the J gene TRBJ2-7; TRBD1 agrees at 8 bases. The CDR3 has 15 residues. Germline V gene sequence: CDR1 LNHNV, CDR2 YYDKDF (reference sequence). CDR3 protein: CAASREWGQDYEQYF. Written as DNA, the CDR3 is TGTGCCGCCAGCAGAGAATGGGGACAGGACTACGAGCAGTACTTC.

This clonotype has just a few counts. V is TRBV9 and J is TRBJ1-5; D uncertain. Trimming took off 7 bases at V and 1 base at J, with 6 bases between the two ends. Germline V gives CDR1 SGDLS, CDR2 YYNGEE. The CDR3 length is 12 residues. CDR3 nucleotides: TGTGCCAGCGGAGGGAGCAATCAGCCCCAGCATTTT. It codes for CASGGSNQPQHF.

V and J are TRBV5-1 and TRBJ1-3; D not resolved. Germline assignment: CDR1 SGHRS and CDR2 YFSETQ. Trimming removed 6 bases at V and 1 base at J, with 11 bases between. The CDR3 runs 14 residues. CDR3 coding DNA: TGCGCCAGCAAAGTAGGGCCATCTGGAAACACCATATATTTT. The encoded protein is CASKVGPSGNTIYF.

CDR3 bases: TGTGCCAGCAGCCCCCAGCAGAAGGCTAACTATGGCTACACCTTC. It yields the protein CASSPQQKANYGYTF. V and J are TRBV7-9 and TRBJ1-2, with D unresolved. From germline, CDR1 is SEHNR and CDR2 FQNEAQ (reference sequence). V lost 5 bases and J lost 0, with 13 bases in between. This CDR3 has 15 residues.

This clonotype was counted at least ten times. The chain uses TRBV7-9 and TRBJ1-5; unclear D gene. In germline, CDR1 is SEHNR, CDR2 FQNEAQ (reference sequence). The V end lost 6 bases, the J end lost 3 bases, and 6 bases lay between the germline ends. The CDR3 runs to 12 residues. The CDR3 spells CASSSINQPQHF. CDR3 DNA: TGTGCCAGCAGTTCAATCAATCAGCCCCAGCATTTT.